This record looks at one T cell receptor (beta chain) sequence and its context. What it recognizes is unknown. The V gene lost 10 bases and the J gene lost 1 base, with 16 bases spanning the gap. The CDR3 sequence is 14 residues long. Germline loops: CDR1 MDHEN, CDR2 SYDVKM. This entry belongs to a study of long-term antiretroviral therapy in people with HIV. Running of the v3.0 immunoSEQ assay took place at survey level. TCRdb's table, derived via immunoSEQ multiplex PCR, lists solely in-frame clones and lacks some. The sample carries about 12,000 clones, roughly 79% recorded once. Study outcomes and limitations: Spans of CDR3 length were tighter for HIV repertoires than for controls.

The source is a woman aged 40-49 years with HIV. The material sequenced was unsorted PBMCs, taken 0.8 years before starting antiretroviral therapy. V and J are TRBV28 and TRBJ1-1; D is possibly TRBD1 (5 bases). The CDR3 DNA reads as TGTGCCACCCGGGACCCCCCGGCGAACACTGAAGCTTTCTTT. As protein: CATRDPPANTEAFF.